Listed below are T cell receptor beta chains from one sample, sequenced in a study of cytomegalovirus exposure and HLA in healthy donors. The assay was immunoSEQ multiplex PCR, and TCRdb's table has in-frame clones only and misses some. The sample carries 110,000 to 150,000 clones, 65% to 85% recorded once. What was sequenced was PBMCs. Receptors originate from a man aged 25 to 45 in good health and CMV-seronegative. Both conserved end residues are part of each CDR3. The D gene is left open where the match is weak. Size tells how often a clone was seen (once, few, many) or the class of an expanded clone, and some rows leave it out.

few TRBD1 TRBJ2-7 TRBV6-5 CATRQGPYEQYF TGTGCCACTAGACAGGGACCCTACGAGCAGTACTTC
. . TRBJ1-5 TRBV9 CAPMSRDQPQHF TGTGCCCCTATGTCCCGGGATCAGCCCCAGCATTTT
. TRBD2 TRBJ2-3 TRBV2 CASSQSGGAPDTQYF TGTGCCAGCAGCCAAAGCGGGGGGGCCCCAGATACGCAGTATTTT
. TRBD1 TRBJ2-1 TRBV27 CASSLRQGGNEQFF TGTGCCAGCAGTTTAAGACAGGGTGGCAATGAGCAGTTCTTC
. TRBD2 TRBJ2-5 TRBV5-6 CASSSRLAPKETQYF TGTGCCAGCAGCTCCCGACTAGCTCCCAAAGAGACCCAGTACTTC
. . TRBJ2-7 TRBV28 CASSGSGEQYF TGTGCCAGCAGTGGTAGCGGCGAGCAGTACTTC
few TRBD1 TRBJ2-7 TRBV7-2 CASSEGQEYEQYF TGTGCCAGCAGCGAGGGACAGGAATACGAGCAGTACTTC
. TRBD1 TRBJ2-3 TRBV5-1 CASSLVGGAITDTQYF TGCGCCAGCAGCTTGGTAGGGGGCGCGATCACAGATACGCAGTATTTT
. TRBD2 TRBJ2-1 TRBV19 CASKGAGVANEQFF TGTGCCAGCAAAGGGGCGGGAGTGGCCAATGAACAGTTCTTC
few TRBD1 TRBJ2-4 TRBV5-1 CASSNGQGGIQYF TGCGCCAGCAGCAACGGACAGGGAGGCATTCAGTACTTC
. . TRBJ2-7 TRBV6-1 CASSESQGGYEQYF TGTGCCAGCAGTGAATCCCAGGGAGGCTACGAGCAGTACTTC
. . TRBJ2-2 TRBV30 CAWSTGVLPGELFF TGTGCCTGGAGTACCGGGGTACTACCCGGGGAGCTGTTTTTT
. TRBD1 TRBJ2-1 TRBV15 CATSGYWRQGPNNEQFF TGTGCCACCAGCGGCTACTGGAGACAGGGACCCAACAATGAGCAGTTCTTC
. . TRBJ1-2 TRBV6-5 CASSYGLVYGYTF TGTGCCAGCAGTTACGGCTTGGTCTATGGCTACACCTTC
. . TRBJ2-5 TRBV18 CASSPTGLETQYF TGTGCCAGCTCACCTACAGGGTTAGAGACCCAGTACTTC
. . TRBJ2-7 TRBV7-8 CASSALSLISYEQYF TGTGCCAGCAGCGCCTTAAGTCTAATCTCCTACGAGCAGTACTTC
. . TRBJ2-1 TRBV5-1 CASSLEGATYNEQFF TGCGCCAGCAGCTTGGAAGGGGCTACCTACAATGAGCAGTTCTTC
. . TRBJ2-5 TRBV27 CASRYQETQYF TGTGCCAGCCGGTACCAAGAGACCCAGTACTTC
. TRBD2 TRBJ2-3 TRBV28 CASSGGTSANSDTQYF TGTGCCAGCAGTGGAGGGACTAGCGCAAATTCAGATACGCAGTATTTT
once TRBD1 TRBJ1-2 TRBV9 CASTLLGTGNGYTF TGTGCCAGCACCCTACTAGGGACAGGGAACGGCTACACCTTC
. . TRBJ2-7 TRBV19 CASSRQTGEGYEQYF TGTGCCAGTAGTCGACAAACGGGAGAGGGCTACGAGCAGTACTTC
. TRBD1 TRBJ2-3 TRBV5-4 CASSSGTGGRADTQYF TGTGCCAGCAGCTCCGGGACAGGGGGCAGAGCTGATACGCAGTATTTT
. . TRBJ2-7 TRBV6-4 CASSTTPGAEQYF TGTGCCAGCAGTACTACCCCAGGGGCGGAGCAGTACTTC
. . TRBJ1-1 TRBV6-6 CASIQDSTNTEAFF TGTGCCAGCATTCAGGACAGCACAAACACTGAAGCTTTCTTT
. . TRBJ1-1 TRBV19 CASTGRHTEAFF TGTGCCAGTACTGGCAGGCACACTGAAGCTTTCTTT
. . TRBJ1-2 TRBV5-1 CASSRTKAHGYTF TGCGCCAGTTCACGGACAAAGGCTCATGGCTACACCTTC
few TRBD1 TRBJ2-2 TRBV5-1 CASSLLSGTGVSGELFF TGCGCCAGCAGCTTGTTATCTGGGACAGGGGTTTCCGGGGAGCTGTTTTTT
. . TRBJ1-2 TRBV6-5 CASTRGGHPNYGYTF TGTGCCAGCACTAGAGGGGGACATCCTAACTATGGCTACACCTTC
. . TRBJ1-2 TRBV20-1 CSAAESYGYTF TGCAGTGCTGCGGAGAGCTATGGCTACACCTTC
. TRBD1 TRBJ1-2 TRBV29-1 CSVRGQTNYGYTF TGCAGCGTCAGGGGGCAGACTAACTATGGCTACACCTTC
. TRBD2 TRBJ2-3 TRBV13 CASSLSRAGGGDTQYF TGTGCCAGCAGCCTCAGTCGGGCGGGCGGGGGGGATACGCAGTATTTT
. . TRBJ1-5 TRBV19 CASSEEGIDQPQHF TGTGCCAGTAGTGAGGAGGGGATCGATCAGCCCCAGCATTTT
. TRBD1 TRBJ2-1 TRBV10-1 CASSEAPGQGSNEQFF TGCGCCAGCAGTGAAGCACCGGGACAGGGGTCGAATGAGCAGTTCTTC
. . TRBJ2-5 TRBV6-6 CASSYPTGRGQETQYF TGTGCCAGCAGTTACCCCACAGGGAGGGGGCAAGAGACCCAGTACTTC
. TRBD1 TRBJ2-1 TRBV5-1 CASMSTGGSNEQFF TGCGCCAGCATGTCGACAGGGGGATCCAATGAGCAGTTCTTC
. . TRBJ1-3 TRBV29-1 CSVEDTGNTIYF TGCAGCGTTGAAGATACAGGAAACACCATATATTTT
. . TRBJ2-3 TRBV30 CAWSVGDSTDTQYF TGTGCCTGGAGTGTGGGCGATAGCACAGATACGCAGTATTTT
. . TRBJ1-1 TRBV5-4 CASSPDKNTEAFF TGTGCCAGCAGCCCCGACAAGAACACTGAAGCTTTCTTT
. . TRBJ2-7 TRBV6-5 CASSYSAAHEQYF TGTGCCAGCAGTTACTCGGCCGCCCACGAGCAGTACTTC
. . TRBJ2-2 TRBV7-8 CASSPRLSNRELFF TGTGCCAGCAGCCCTCGACTCTCCAACCGGGAGCTGTTTTTT
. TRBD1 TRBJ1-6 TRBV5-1 CASSGGQGDGLSPLHF TGCGCCAGCAGCGGGGGACAGGGCGACGGGCTTTCACCCCTCCACTTT
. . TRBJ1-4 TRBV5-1 CASSPLSATNEKLFF TGCGCCAGCAGCCCCCTCTCTGCAACTAATGAAAAACTGTTTTTT
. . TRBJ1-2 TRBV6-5 CASSLRGMYGYTF TGTGCCAGCAGTTTGAGAGGGATGTATGGCTACACCTTC
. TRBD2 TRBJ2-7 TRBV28 CASSQTSPGYEQYF TGTGCCAGCAGCCAGACTAGCCCAGGGTACGAGCAGTACTTC